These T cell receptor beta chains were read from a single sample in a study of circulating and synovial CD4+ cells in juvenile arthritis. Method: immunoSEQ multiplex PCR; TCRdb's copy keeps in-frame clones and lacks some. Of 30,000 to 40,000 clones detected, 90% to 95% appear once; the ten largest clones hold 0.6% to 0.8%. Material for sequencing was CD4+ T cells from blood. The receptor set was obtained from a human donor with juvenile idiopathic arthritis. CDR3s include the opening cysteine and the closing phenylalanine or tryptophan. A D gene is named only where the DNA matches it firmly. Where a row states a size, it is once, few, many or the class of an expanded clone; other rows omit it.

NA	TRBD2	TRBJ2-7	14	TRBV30	CAWTGTSGISEQYF	TGTGCCTGGACCGGGACTAGCGGGATCTCCGAGCAGTACTTC
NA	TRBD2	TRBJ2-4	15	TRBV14	CASSLSGGVKNIQYF	TGTGCCAGCAGCCTTTCGGGGGGTGTCAAAAACATTCAGTACTTC
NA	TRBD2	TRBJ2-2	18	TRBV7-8	CASSLASRGGPNTGELFF	TGTGCCAGCAGCTTAGCATCGCGGGGGGGACCGAACACCGGGGAGCTGTTTTTT
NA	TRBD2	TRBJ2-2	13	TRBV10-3	CATRAGGTGELFF	TGTGCCACCAGAGCGGGGGGCACCGGGGAGCTGTTTTTT
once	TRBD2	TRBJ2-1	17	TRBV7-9	CASSPKLAGPSYNEQFF	TGTGCCAGCAGCCCCAAACTAGCGGGGCCTTCCTACAATGAGCAGTTCTTC
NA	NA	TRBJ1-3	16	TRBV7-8	CASSSAVGGTGNTIYF	TGTGCCAGCAGCTCGGCCGTTGGGGGGACTGGAAACACCATATATTTT
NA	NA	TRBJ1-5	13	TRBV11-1	CASSRDTNQPQHF	TGTGCCAGCAGCAGAGACACAAATCAGCCCCAGCATTTT
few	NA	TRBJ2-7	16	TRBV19	CASSRSNQGPTYEQYF	TGTGCCAGTAGTAGGAGTAATCAGGGGCCCACCTACGAGCAGTACTTC
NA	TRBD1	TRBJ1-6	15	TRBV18	CASSGQGLASAPLHF	TGTGCCAGCTCAGGACAGGGTTTGGCCTCGGCACCCCTCCACTTT
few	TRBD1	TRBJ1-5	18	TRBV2	CASSGYRPGGAGNQPQHF	TGTGCCAGCAGTGGCTACCGTCCAGGGGGCGCCGGCAATCAGCCCCAGCATTTT
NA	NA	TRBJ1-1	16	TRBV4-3	CASSQGRGLGVTEAFF	TGCGCCAGCAGCCAAGGAAGAGGGCTCGGAGTCACTGAAGCTTTCTTT
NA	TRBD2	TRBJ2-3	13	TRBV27	CASAAGGGDTQYF	TGTGCCAGCGCAGCGGGAGGCGGGGATACGCAGTATTTT
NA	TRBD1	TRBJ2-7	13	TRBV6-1	CASSRDRSYEQYF	TGTGCCAGCAGCCGGGACAGGTCCTACGAGCAGTACTTC
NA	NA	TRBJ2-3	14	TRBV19	CASSIWGRADTQYF	TGTGCCAGTAGTATATGGGGCCGGGCTGATACGCAGTATTTT